This T cell receptor beta chain was observed in a study of T cell repertoires in cytomegalovirus infection. TCRdb re-called the reads through MiXCR, storing one row per CDR3 protein. The table has about 360,000 distinct CDR3 sequences, less than 20% seen once. J lost 5 bases, V lost 4 bases, and 6 bases had no gene match. Germline V lookup: CDR1 SGHTA, CDR2 FQGNSA. The CDR3 spans 14 residues. The sequence was collected from a human donor in good health (CMV status not recorded). Some clones in this sample may be carry-over from other donors' samples. The rearrangement joins TRBV7-2 to TRBJ2-7, with 9 bases identical to TRBD1. Sequenced: PBMCs. CDR3 residues: CASSWGQGGNEQYF. The CDR3 DNA sequence: TGTGCCAGCAGCTGGGGACAGGGAGGAAACGAGCAGTACTTC.